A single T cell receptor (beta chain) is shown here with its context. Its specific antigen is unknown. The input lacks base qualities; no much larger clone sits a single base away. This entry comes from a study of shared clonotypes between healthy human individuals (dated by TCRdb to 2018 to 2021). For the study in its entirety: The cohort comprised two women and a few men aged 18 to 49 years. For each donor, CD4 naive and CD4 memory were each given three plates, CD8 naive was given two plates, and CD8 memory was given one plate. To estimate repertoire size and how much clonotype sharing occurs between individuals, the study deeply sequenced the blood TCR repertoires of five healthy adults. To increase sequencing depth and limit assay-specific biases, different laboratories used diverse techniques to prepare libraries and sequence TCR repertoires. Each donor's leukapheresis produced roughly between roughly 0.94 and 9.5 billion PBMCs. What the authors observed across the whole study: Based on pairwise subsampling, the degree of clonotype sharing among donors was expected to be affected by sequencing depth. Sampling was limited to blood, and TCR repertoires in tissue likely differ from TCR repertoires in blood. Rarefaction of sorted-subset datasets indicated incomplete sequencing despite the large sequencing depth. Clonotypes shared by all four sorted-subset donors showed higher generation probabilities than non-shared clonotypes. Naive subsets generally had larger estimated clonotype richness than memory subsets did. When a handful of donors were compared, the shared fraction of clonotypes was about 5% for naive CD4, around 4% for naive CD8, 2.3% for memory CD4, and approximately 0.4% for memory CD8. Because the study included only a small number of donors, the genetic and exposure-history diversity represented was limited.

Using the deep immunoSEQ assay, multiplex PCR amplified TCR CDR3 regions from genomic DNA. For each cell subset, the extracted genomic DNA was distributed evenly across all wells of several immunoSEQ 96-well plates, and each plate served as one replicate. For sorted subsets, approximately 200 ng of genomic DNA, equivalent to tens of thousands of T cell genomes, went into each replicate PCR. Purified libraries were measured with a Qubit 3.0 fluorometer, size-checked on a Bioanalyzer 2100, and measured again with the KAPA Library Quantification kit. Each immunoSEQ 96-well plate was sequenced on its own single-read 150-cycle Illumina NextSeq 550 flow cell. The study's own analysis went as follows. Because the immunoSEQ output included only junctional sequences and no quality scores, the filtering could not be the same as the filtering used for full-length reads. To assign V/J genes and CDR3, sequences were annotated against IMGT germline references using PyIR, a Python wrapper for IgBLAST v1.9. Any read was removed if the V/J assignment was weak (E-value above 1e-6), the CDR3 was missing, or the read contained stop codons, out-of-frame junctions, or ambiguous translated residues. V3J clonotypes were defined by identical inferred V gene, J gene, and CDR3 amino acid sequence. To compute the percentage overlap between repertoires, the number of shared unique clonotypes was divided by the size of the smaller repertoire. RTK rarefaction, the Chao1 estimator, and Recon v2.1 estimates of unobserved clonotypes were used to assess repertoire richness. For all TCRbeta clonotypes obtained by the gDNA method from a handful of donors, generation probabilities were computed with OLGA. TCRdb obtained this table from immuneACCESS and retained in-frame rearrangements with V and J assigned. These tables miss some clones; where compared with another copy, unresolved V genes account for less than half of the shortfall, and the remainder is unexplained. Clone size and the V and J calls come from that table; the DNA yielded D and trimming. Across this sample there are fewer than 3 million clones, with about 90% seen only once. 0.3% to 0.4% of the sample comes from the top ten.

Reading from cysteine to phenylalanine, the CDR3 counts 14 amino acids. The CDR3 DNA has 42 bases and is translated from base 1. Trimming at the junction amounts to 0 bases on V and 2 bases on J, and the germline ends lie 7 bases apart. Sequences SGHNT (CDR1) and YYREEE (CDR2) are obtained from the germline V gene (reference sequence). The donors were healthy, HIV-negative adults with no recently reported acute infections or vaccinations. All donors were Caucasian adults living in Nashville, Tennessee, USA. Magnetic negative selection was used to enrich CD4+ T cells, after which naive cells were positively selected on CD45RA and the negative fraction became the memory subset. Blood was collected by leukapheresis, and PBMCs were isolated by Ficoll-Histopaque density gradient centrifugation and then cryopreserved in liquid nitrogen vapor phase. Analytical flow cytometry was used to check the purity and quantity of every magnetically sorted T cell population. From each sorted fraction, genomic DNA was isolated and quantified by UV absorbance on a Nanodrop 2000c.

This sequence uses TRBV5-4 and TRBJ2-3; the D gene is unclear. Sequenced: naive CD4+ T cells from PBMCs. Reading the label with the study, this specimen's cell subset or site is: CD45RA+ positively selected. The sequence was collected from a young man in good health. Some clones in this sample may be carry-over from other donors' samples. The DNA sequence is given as TGTGCCAGCAGCTTGGGGTATTTCACAGATACGCAGTATTTT. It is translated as CASSLGYFTDTQYF. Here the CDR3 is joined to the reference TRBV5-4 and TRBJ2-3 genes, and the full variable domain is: ETGVTQSPTHLIKTRGQQVTLRCSSQSGHNTVSWYQQALGQGPQFIFQYYREEENGRGNFPPRFSGLQFPNYSSELNVNALELDDSALYLCASSLGYFTDTQYFGPGTRLTVL.